These 25 T cell receptor beta chains share one sample of origin, sequenced in a study of blood T cell repertoires in COVID-19. Using immunoSEQ multiplex PCR, the repertoire was profiled, and TCRdb retains in-frame clones only, with some absent. Of over 200,000 clones listed, 83% were seen once; the top ten hold over 1%. The specimen was peripheral blood. These receptors were obtained from a woman aged 25 to 39 with COVID-19, enrolled during active disease.

The chain links TRBV6-2 or TRBV6-3 to TRBJ2-5; 9 nucleotides match TRBD2. Trimming removed 0 bases from V and 7 bases from J; junction bases left unmatched: 6. Germline V gene data show CDR1 as MNHEY and CDR2 as SVGEGT. The CDR3 runs to 15 residues. CDR3 in DNA: TGTGCCAGCAGTTACTCGGCTAGCGGGGAGAGGACCCAGTACTTC. Amino acid sequence: CASSYSASGERTQYF.

This clone has only one observation. The chain carries TRBV27 and TRBJ2-5, with 15 bases lining up with TRBD2. The germline CDR1 and CDR2 sequences are MNHEY and SMNVEV (reference sequence). V shed 5 bases and J 1 base; nucleotides not matched to a gene: 2. The CDR3 is made up of 16 amino acids. CDR3: CASSRTSGGAQETQYF. CDR3 bases: TGTGCCAGCAGTAGGACTAGCGGGGGGGCCCAAGAGACCCAGTACTTC.

The chain uses TRBV6-5 and TRBJ1-4; weak D call: TRBD1 (5 bases). The CDR3 consists of 14 residues. CDR1 and CDR2 from the germline V gene are MNHEY and SVGAGI. Between the trimmed V and J ends, which lost 2 bases and 3 bases, there was a span of 7 bases. The CDR3 here is CASSYRGSNEKLFF. The DNA for the CDR3 is TGTGCCAGCAGTTACAGGGGTTCTAATGAAAAACTGTTTTTT.

The V call is TRBV7-8, the J call TRBJ2-1; D unclear. CDR1 is SGHVS and CDR2 is FQNEAQ in the germline V gene. Trimming took 7 bases from V and 10 from J, leaving 14 bases between them. The CDR3 totals 12 residues. The CDR3 region has the DNA TGTGCCAGCACCGCGCTCGAGCGCGAGCAGTTCTTC. Protein product: CASTALEREQFF.

This clone was recorded a few times. J is TRBJ1-2 and V is TRBV7-9; possibly TRBD1 for D (6 bases). Germline assignment: CDR1 SEHNR and CDR2 FQNEAQ (reference sequence). Trimming removed 5 bases at V and 4 bases at J, with 14 bases between. The CDR3 spans 14 residues. The CDR3 sequence is CASSTTGQRYGYTF. CDR3 coding DNA: TGTGCCAGCAGCACAACCGGACAGCGCTATGGCTACACCTTC. Full variable domain (rest looked up from reference TRBV7-9 and TRBJ1-2): DTGVSQNPRHKITKRGQNVTFRCDPISEHNRLYWYRQTLGQGPEFLTYFQNEAQLEKSRLLSDRFSAERPKGSFSTLEIQRTEQGDSAMYLCASSTTGQRYGYTFGSGTRLTVV.

This clone was counted a few times. CDR3 in amino acids: CASSSQGHSTGELFF. CDR3 nucleotide sequence: TGTGCCAGCAGCTCGCAAGGACACTCCACCGGGGAGCTGTTTTTT. The rearrangement joins TRBV3-1 (or the pseudogene TRBV3-2) to TRBJ2-2; a possible D gene is TRBD1 (5 bases). The ends were cut back, 5 bases at V and 4 bases at J, with 14 bases in the middle. Germline CDR1 is LGHDT and CDR2 is YNNKEL (reference sequence). The CDR3 consists of 15 residues.

The rearrangement uses TRBV11-2 and TRBJ2-1, with 8 bases identical to TRBD2. The V gene end was trimmed by 6 bases and the J gene end by 13 bases; junction bases not matched to a gene: 17. CDR3 size: 15 residues. Germline V lookup: CDR1 SGHAT, CDR2 FQNNGV. The DNA of the CDR3 is TGTGCCAGCAGGGGACTGGCAGGACTAGCACCGCAACAGTTCTTC. Its protein product is CASRGLAGLAPQQFF.

This chain connects TRBV10-3 to TRBJ1-3; D unresolved. Trimming removed 6 bases from V and 4 bases from J, with 7 bases in between. Germline V gene sequence: CDR1 ENHRY, CDR2 SYGVKD. This CDR3 is built from 12 residues. For the CDR3, the DNA is TGTGCCATCAGCCTAGAAGGAAACACCATATATTTT. Translated: CAISLEGNTIYF.

The V gene is TRBV4-1, the J gene TRBJ2-7; 7 bases fit TRBD1. V gave up 5 bases and J gave up 2 bases; unmatched junction bases: 6. Looked up from germline, CDR1 is MGHRA and CDR2 is YSYEKL. The CDR3 spans 14 residues. In DNA, the CDR3 is TGCGCCAGCAGCGAGCGACAGGGAACCTACGAGCAGTACTTC. Encoded protein: CASSERQGTYEQYF.

The genes are TRBV6-5 and TRBJ1-3; TRBD1 matches 8 bases. Germline-derived CDR1 and CDR2 are MNHEY and SVGAGI. The V segment lost 4 bases and the J segment 2 bases; nucleotides outside the gene matches: 4. CDR3 size: 15 residues. CDR3 DNA sequence: TGTGCCAGCAGTTTGTCGACAGGGGCTGGAAACACCATATATTTT. This encodes CASSLSTGAGNTIYF.

This clone was detected once. The chain combines TRBV29-1 with TRBJ2-5, with TRBD2 matching 9 bases. This CDR3 region has 14 residues. V was pared by 7 bases and J by 0 bases, with 6 bases of the junction left unmatched. Germline values: CDR1 SQVTM, CDR2 ANQGSEA. The CDR3 nucleotides read TGCAGCGGGCGGAGCGGGGGGTACCAAGAGACCCAGTACTTC. Translating it yields CSGRSGGYQETQYF.

Points on this clone: This sample also contains other DNA sequences that code for the same CDR3. The chain joins TRBV28 to TRBJ1-2; D is unresolved. The CDR3 has 12 residues. Germline loops: CDR1 MDHEN, CDR2 SYDVKM. V was shortened by 5 bases and J by 4 bases, with 8 bases between the two germline ends. DNA for the CDR3: TGTGCCAGCAGTAGTGGCAGCTATGGCTACACCTTC. Its translation is CASSSGSYGYTF.

The chain employs TRBV5-8 and TRBJ2-3; 10 bases are shared with TRBD1. Per the germline V gene, CDR1 is SGHTS and CDR2 is YDEGEE. J lost 0 bases, V lost 4 bases, and 5 bases had no gene match. There are 16 residues in the CDR3. For the CDR3, the DNA is TGTGCCAGCAGCGGCTTGGGACAGGGGAGCACAGATACGCAGTATTTT. It encodes CASSGLGQGSTDTQYF.

V is TRBV5-1 and J is TRBJ1-1, with 7 bases fitting TRBD1. Trimming cost V 4 bases and J 0 bases; bases outside gene matches: 9. There are 16 residues in the CDR3. CDR1 is SGHRS and CDR2 is YFSETQ in the germline V gene. In nucleotides, the CDR3 is TGCGCCAGCAGCCTGTCGACAGGGACAATGAACACTGAAGCTTTCTTT. Protein product: CASSLSTGTMNTEAFF.

The chain links TRBV27 to TRBJ2-5; 9 bases are shared with TRBD2. The CDR3 consists of 19 residues. With 5 bases clipped from V and 2 bases from J, the junction kept 18 bases outside the gene matches. Germline V gene lookup returns CDR1 MNHEY and CDR2 SMNVEV (reference sequence). This CDR3 is CASSPRSGTSWRLQETQYF. The DNA for the CDR3 is TGTGCCAGCAGTCCCCGGTCCGGGACTAGCTGGAGGTTGCAAGAGACCCAGTACTTC.

The chain joins TRBV14 to TRBJ1-4; no firm D call. This CDR3 is 18 amino acids long. V was clipped by 0 bases and J by 7 bases, with 21 bases between them. CDR1 and CDR2 from the germline V gene are SGHDN and FVKESK. CDR3 region: CASSQELRARGYLEKLFF. CDR3 in DNA: TGTGCCAGCAGCCAAGAATTGCGGGCCCGGGGATACCTTGAAAAACTGTTTTTT.

This clone is a singleton in its sample. The chain has TRBV5-6 and TRBJ1-2; D might be TRBD1 (5 bases). Germline assignment: CDR1 SGHDT and CDR2 YYEEEE. This CDR3 contains 13 residues. The V and J ends lost 5 bases and 3 bases respectively, with 11 bases between them. The CDR3 bases are TGTGCCAGCAGTCGGGGGTCGTACTATGGCTACACCTTC. Its protein product is CASSRGSYYGYTF.

V usage is TRBV9 and J usage is TRBJ1-4; D is perhaps TRBD1 (6 bases). CDR3 length: 15 amino acids. Germline loops: CDR1 SGDLS, CDR2 YYNGEE. Trimming cost V 4 bases and J 5 bases, with 15 bases left between them. The CDR3 loop reads CASSPWTEANEKLFF. CDR3 nucleotide sequence: TGTGCCAGCAGCCCATGGACAGAAGCAAATGAAAAACTGTTTTTT.

V gene TRBV6-1 combines with J gene TRBJ1-1, with TRBD1 matching 11 bases. Trimming took 3 bases from V and 6 from J; bases not matched to a gene: 9. The germline V gene encodes CDR1 MNHNS and CDR2 SASEGT. CDR3 size: 16 residues. CDR3 in amino acids: CASSDYLWDRGSEAFF. The CDR3 DNA sequence: TGTGCCAGCAGTGATTATCTGTGGGACAGGGGGTCTGAAGCTTTCTTT.

This sequence joins TRBV5-5 and TRBJ2-1; a possible D gene is TRBD1 (6 bases). Germline values: CDR1 SGHKS, CDR2 YYEKEE (reference sequence). The CDR3 length is 13 residues. Trimming stripped 3 bases from V and 6 bases from J, with 10 bases between. In DNA, the CDR3 is TGTGCCAGCAGCTCCAGGGGCGGCAATGAGCAGTTCTTC. This sequence encodes CASSSRGGNEQFF.

The V call is TRBV30, the J call TRBJ1-1, with D perhaps matching TRBD1 (5 bases). Trimming pared 0 bases from V and 1 base from J, leaving 6 bases between. Germline V gene data show CDR1 as GTSNPN and CDR2 as SVGIG (reference sequence). The CDR3 covers 13 residues. The CDR3 sequence is CAWSVDRNTEAFF. The CDR3 nucleotides are TGTGCCTGGAGTGTAGACAGGAACACTGAAGCTTTCTTT.

This chain links TRBV5-1 with TRBJ2-3, with 14 bases fitting TRBD2. J was trimmed by 0 bases and V by 4 bases; bases with no gene match: 7. The germline gives CDR1 SGHRS, CDR2 YFSETQ. There are 18 residues in the CDR3. Here the CDR3 DNA reads TGCGCCAGCAGCAACGGACTAGCGGGGGGACGAAGCACAGATACGCAGTATTTT. This gives the protein CASSNGLAGGRSTDTQYF.

V and J are TRBV11-2 and TRBJ2-6; weak D call: TRBD1 (6 bases). Germline CDR1 SGHAT, CDR2 FQNNGV. V was pared by 3 bases and J by 2 bases, with 8 bases between. The CDR3 covers 15 residues. The CDR3 loop is CASSFRQAGANVLTF. In nucleotides, the CDR3 is TGTGCCAGCAGCTTCCGACAGGCTGGGGCCAACGTCCTGACTTTC.

The chain couples TRBV9 to TRBJ2-2, with 7 positions matching TRBD1. The J segment lost 1 base and the V segment lost 4 bases, leaving 1 base of the junction unmatched. From germline, CDR1 is SGDLS and CDR2 YYNGEE. The CDR3 is 14 amino acids. CDR3 region: CASSRTGNTGELFF. CDR3 DNA: TGTGCCAGCAGCCGGACAGGGAACACCGGGGAGCTGTTTTTT.

J is TRBJ1-4 and V is TRBV6-1; 7 bases line up with TRBD1. The junction had 9 bases not matched to a gene; V was cut back by 1 base and J by 10 bases. CDR3 length: 15 amino acids. CDR1 and CDR2 (germline): MNHNS, SASEGT. CDR3 sequence (DNA): TGTGCCAGCAGTGAAGAGGACAGGCCTTATGTAAAACTGTTTTTT. Its protein product is CASSEEDRPYVKLFF.